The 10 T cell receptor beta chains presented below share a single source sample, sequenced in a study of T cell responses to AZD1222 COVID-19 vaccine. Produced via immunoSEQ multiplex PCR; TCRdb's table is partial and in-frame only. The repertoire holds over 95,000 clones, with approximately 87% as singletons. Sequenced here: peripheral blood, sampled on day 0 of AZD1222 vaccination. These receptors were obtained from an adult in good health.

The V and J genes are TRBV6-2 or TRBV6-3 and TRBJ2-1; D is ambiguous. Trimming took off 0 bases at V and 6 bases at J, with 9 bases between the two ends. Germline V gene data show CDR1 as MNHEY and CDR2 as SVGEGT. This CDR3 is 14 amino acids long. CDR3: CASSYSFSPNEQFF. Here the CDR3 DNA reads TGTGCCAGCAGTTACTCTTTTTCTCCCAATGAGCAGTTCTTC.

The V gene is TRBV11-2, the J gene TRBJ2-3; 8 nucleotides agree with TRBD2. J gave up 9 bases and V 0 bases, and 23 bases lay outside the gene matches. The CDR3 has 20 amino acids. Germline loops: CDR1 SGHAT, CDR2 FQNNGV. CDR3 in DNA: TGTGCCAGCAGCTTAGATAAGGGTAAGGCGGGAGGACCCACCGGGGGCACGCAGTATTTT. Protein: CASSLDKGKAGGPTGGTQYF.

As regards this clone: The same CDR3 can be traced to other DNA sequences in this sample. The CDR3 loop is CASSLRQGLNTEAFF. The CDR3 bases are TGCGCCAGCAGCTTAAGACAGGGACTGAACACTGAAGCTTTCTTT. The V call is TRBV5-1, the J call TRBJ1-1, with 7 bases matching TRBD1. The CDR3 covers 15 residues. Germline CDR1 reads SGHRS; CDR2 reads YFSETQ. V shed 2 bases and J 0 bases; nucleotides not matched to a gene: 4.

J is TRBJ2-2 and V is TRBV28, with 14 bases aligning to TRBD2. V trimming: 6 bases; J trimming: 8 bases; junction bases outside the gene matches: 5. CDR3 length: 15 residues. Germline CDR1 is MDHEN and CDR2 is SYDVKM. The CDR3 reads CASRTSGRALGELFF. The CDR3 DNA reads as TGTGCCAGCAGGACTAGCGGGAGGGCCTTAGGGGAGCTGTTTTTT. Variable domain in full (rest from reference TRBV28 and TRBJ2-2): DVKVTQSSRYLVKRTGEKVFLECVQDMDHENMFWYRQDPGLGLRLIYFSYDVKMKEKGDIPEGYSVSREKKERFSLILESASTNQTSMYLCASRTSGRALGELFFGEGSRLTVL.

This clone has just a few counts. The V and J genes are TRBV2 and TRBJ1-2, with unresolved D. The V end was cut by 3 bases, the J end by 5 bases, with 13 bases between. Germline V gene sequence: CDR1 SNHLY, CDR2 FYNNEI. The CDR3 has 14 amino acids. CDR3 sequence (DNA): TGTGCCAGCAGTGACCAACAAGCCGCATATGGCTACACCTTC. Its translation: CASSDQQAAYGYTF.

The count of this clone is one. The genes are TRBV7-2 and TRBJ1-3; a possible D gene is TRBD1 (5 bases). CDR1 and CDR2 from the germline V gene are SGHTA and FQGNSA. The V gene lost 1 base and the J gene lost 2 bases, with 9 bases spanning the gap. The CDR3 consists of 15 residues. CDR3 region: CASSLGLGAGNTIYF. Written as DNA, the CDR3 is TGTGCCAGCAGCTTAGGGCTGGGGGCTGGAAACACCATATATTTT.

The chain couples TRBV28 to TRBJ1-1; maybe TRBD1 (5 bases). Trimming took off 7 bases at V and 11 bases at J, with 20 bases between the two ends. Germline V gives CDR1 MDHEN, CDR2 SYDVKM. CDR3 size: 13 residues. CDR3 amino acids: CASNLRRGRGAFF. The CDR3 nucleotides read TGTGCCAGCAATCTTAGGCGGGGACGCGGGGCTTTCTTT.

CDR3 region: CASSVLRITEGQPQHF. The DNA for the CDR3 is TGTGCCAGTAGTGTCCTCCGAATTACGGAGGGTCAGCCCCAGCATTTT. The chain has TRBV19 and TRBJ1-5; no clear D. Trimming took off 5 bases at V and 6 bases at J, with 20 bases between the two ends. CDR3 size: 16 residues. Germline CDR1 LNHDA, CDR2 SQIVND (reference sequence).

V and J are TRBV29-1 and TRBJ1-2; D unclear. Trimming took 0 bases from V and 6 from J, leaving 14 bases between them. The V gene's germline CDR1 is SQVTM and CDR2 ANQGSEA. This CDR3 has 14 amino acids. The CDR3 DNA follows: TGCAGCGTTGAAGATGTCGAGGGAGGGAATGGCTACACCTTC. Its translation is CSVEDVEGGNGYTF.

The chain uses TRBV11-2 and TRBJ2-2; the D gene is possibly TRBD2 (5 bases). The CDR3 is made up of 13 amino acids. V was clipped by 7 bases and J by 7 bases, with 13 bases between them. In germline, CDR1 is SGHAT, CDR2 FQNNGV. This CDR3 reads CASTKTRGGELFF. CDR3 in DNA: TGTGCCAGCACCAAGACTCGGGGCGGGGAGCTGTTTTTT. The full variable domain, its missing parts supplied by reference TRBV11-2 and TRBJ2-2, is EAGVAQSPRYKIIEKRQSVAFWCNPISGHATLYWYQQILGQGPKLLIQFQNNGVVDDSQLPKDRFSAERLKGVDSTLKIQPAKLEDSAVYLCASTKTRGGELFFGEGSRLTVL.